This entry lists 14 T cell receptor beta chains sequenced from one sample in a study of identical twins. TCRdb reprocessed the 5' RACE reads via MiXCR and lists one record per CDR3 protein. Among roughly 570,000 distinct CDR3 sequences, 9.6% were seen once, and the ten largest hold approximately 3.2%. These same records also appear under a second study, on yellow fever vaccine responses in identical twins.

Sequenced material: PBMCs. These receptor sequences come from a young woman in good health.

V is TRBV6-5 and J is TRBJ1-6; D not certain. This CDR3 contains 16 residues. The germline V and J ends were trimmed by 2 bases and 0 bases, with 8 bases remaining between them. Germline V gene lookup returns CDR1 MNHEY and CDR2 SVGAGI. The CDR3 DNA is TGTGCCAGCAGTTACGACGCGATCTCCTATAATTCACCCCTCCACTTT. Residues: CASSYDAISYNSPLHF.

The chain links TRBV6-1 to TRBJ1-2; TRBD1 matches at 7 bases. CDR3 length: 13 amino acids. J was trimmed by 7 bases and V by 5 bases; bases with no gene match: 7. Per germline, CDR1 MNHNS and CDR2 SASEGT. In DNA form, the CDR3 reads TGTGCCAGCAGTAGAACAGGGGTCGGTGGCTACACCTTC. It codes for CASSRTGVGGYTF.

This clonotype was found many times. The chain links TRBV10-2 to TRBJ2-1; tentative D call: TRBD2 (6 bases). Trimming left V 7 bases short and J 5 bases short, with 12 bases between. There are 13 residues in the CDR3. Germline values: CDR1 WSHSY, CDR2 SAAADI. The CDR3, as DNA: TGCGCCAGCACCGGGGGAGTTAACAATGAGCAGTTCTTC. Protein: CASTGGVNNEQFF.

This clonotype was seen just once. This sequence may be a read error, since a much larger clone differs from it by one base. The CDR3 is CASSLFLTVIDEQFF. The CDR3 nucleotides are TGCGCCAGCAGCTTGTTTTTGACAGTTATCGATGAGCAGTTCTTC. V and J are TRBV5-1 and TRBJ2-1; D possibly corresponds to TRBD1 (5 bases). V was shortened by 1 base and J by 8 bases, with 16 bases between the two germline ends. This CDR3 is built from 15 residues. Germline assignment: CDR1 SGHRS and CDR2 YFSETQ.

This clonotype was seen repeatedly, ten times or more. This chain connects TRBV5-8 to TRBJ1-5; no definite D call. The CDR3 sequence is 14 residues long. Per the germline V gene, CDR1 is SGHTS and CDR2 is YDEGEE. V was cut by 3 bases and J by 0 bases, with 7 bases left in between. CDR3 sequence: CASSYGNSNQPQHF. The CDR3 region has the DNA TGTGCCAGCAGCTACGGGAATAGCAATCAGCCCCAGCATTTT.

J is TRBJ2-7 and V is TRBV6-2 or TRBV6-3; D is uncertain. This CDR3 has 15 residues. V lost 6 bases, J lost 2 bases, and 17 bases lay in between. Germline values: CDR1 MNHEY, CDR2 SVGEGT. For the CDR3, the DNA is TGTGCCAGCAGCACCGTCCAAATCCGCGCCTACGAGCAGTACTTC. It encodes CASSTVQIRAYEQYF.

This clonotype was counted at least ten times. The chain recombines TRBV5-1 with TRBJ1-5; weak D call: TRBD1 (6 bases). Germline CDR1 reads SGHRS; CDR2 reads YFSETQ. The CDR3 contains 13 residues. V lost 0 bases to trimming and J lost 5 bases, with 6 bases between them. CDR3 in amino acids: CASSLAGDQPQHF. The CDR3 DNA follows: TGCGCCAGCAGCTTGGCAGGGGATCAGCCCCAGCATTTT.

The chain joins TRBV12-3 or TRBV12-4 to TRBJ2-3; 8 nucleotides align to TRBD2. The V segment lost 11 bases and the J segment 2 bases; nucleotides outside the gene matches: 24. CDR3 length: 19 residues. In DNA, the CDR3 is TGTGCCCTCAGTTTGGAAGCGGGGGCCCCAGGGTGGCCCACAGATACGCAGTATTTT. Translating it yields CALSLEAGAPGWPTDTQYF.

This clonotype was found a few times. The chain combines TRBV15 with TRBJ2-1; TRBD1 is a possible D gene (6 bases). V was clipped by 0 bases and J by 9 bases, with 18 bases between them. Germline V lookup: CDR1 LNHNV, CDR2 YYDKDF (reference sequence). The CDR3 length is 16 residues. The CDR3 sequence is CATSRDGLNRAGEQFF. The CDR3 nucleotides are TGTGCCACCAGCAGAGATGGTTTAAACAGGGCAGGTGAGCAGTTCTTC. Full variable domain (rest looked up from reference TRBV15 and TRBJ2-1): DAMVIQNPRYQVTQFGKPVTLSCSQTLNHNVMYWYQQKSSQAPKLLFHYYDKDFNNEADTPDNFQSRRPNTSFCFLDIRSPGLGDTAMYLCATSRDGLNRAGEQFFGPGTRLTVL.

This clonotype turned up a few times. This chain uses TRBV6-5 with TRBJ2-7, with a tentative D call TRBD2 (6 bases). V lost 8 bases, J lost 1 base, and 15 bases lay in between. Germline V gene sequence: CDR1 MNHEY, CDR2 SVGAGI. The CDR3 is made up of 14 amino acids. This chain's CDR3 is CASAREWGSYEQYF. DNA of the CDR3: TGTGCCAGCGCCCGGGAGTGGGGGTCCTACGAGCAGTACTTC.

This clonotype has more than one count but fewer than ten. This rearrangement joins TRBV5-1 to TRBJ2-1; the D is unclear. The CDR3 totals 15 residues. Germline values: CDR1 SGHRS, CDR2 YFSETQ. Trimming shortened V by 1 base and J by 8 bases, and 16 bases separated the two germline ends. CDR3: CASSLFGSQVDEQFF. Here the CDR3 DNA reads TGCGCCAGCAGCTTGTTCGGCTCCCAGGTAGATGAGCAGTTCTTC.

This clonotype was seen at least ten times. The chain uses TRBV5-1 and TRBJ2-7; the match to TRBD2 covers 9 bases. The CDR3 length is 13 residues. The germline V gene encodes CDR1 SGHRS and CDR2 YFSETQ. The junction had 3 bases not matched to a gene; V was cut back by 4 bases and J by 4 bases. The CDR3 nucleotides read TGCGCCAGCAGCGCGGGACTAGCTTACGAGCAGTACTTC. Its translation is CASSAGLAYEQYF.

The rearrangement uses TRBV2 and TRBJ2-4; TRBD1 agrees at 9 bases. The V gene end was trimmed by 1 base and the J gene end by 2 bases; junction bases not matched to a gene: 0. The CDR3 length is 15 residues. Germline V gene data show CDR1 as SNHLY and CDR2 as FYNNEI. CDR3 protein: CASSEDRGPKNIQYF. The CDR3 DNA is TGTGCCAGCAGTGAAGACAGGGGGCCCAAAAACATTCAGTACTTC.

V and J are TRBV6-1 and TRBJ1-2, with D unclear. The length of the CDR3 is 15 residues. Germline V gene sequence: CDR1 MNHNS, CDR2 SASEGT. V lost 6 bases to trimming and J lost 7 bases, with 21 bases between them. The CDR3 loop reads CASRPGSGSWLGYTF. Here the CDR3 DNA reads TGTGCCAGCAGACCCGGGTCGGGATCTTGGCTTGGCTACACCTTC.